Listed below are T cell receptor beta chains from one sample, sequenced in a study of T cell responses to AZD1222 COVID-19 vaccine. Assay used: immunoSEQ multiplex PCR; TCRdb lists only in-frame clones, some missing. The repertoire has 90,000 to 100,000 clones, roughly nine tenths of them found once; the top ten carry less than 3%. Sequenced here: peripheral blood, sampled on day 0 of AZD1222 vaccination. Receptor source: an adult in good health. Both conserved end residues are part of each CDR3. Fields, in order: J gene, clone size, V gene, D gene, CDR3 protein, CDR3 DNA. A D gene is named only where the DNA matches it firmly. Clone size, where shown, is once, few, many, or a class for clones that have expanded.

TRBJ1-5 - TRBV2 - CASSEGTNNQPQHF TGTGCCAGCAGTGAGGGGACAAACAATCAGCCCCAGCATTTT
TRBJ1-6 few TRBV5-1 - CASSLGWGNSPLHF TGTGCCAGCAGCTTGGGGTGGGGAAATTCACCCCTCCACTTT
TRBJ2-3 - TRBV9 - CASSAGQYSTDTQYF TGTGCCAGCAGCGCAGGACAGTACAGCACAGATACGCAGTATTTT
TRBJ2-1 - TRBV5-8 TRBD2 CASSSPGLEEFF TGTGCCAGCAGCTCCCCTGGACTAGAAGAGTTCTTC
TRBJ2-2 once TRBV5-1 TRBD1 CASSLTGGSPGELFF TGTGCCAGCAGCCTGACAGGGGGCTCCCCCGGGGAGCTGTTTTTT
TRBJ2-5 - TRBV11-2 TRBD1 CASSRPSRDRGQETQYF TGTGCCAGCAGCCGGCCCAGCCGGGACAGGGGTCAAGAGACCCAGTACTTC
TRBJ1-2 once TRBV12-3/TRBV12-4 - CASTTGWEGYTF TGTGCCAGCACGACCGGCTGGGAGGGCTACACCTTC
TRBJ1-3 - TRBV6-5 - CASSYEQGNTIYF TGTGCCAGCAGTTACGAACAGGGAAACACCATATATTTT
TRBJ1-2 few TRBV27 - CASTSLLGYGYTF TGTGCCAGCACCAGCCTCTTGGGCTATGGCTACACCTTC
TRBJ2-2 - TRBV19 - CASTTGGELFF TGTGCCAGTACCACAGGGGGGGAGCTGTTTTTT
TRBJ2-3 once TRBV5-4 TRBD1 CASSPPGQGYTDTQYF TGTGCCAGCAGCCCGCCGGGACAGGGGTACACAGATACGCAGTATTTT
TRBJ2-1 - TRBV4-2 - CASSPVRRTATNEQFF TGTGCCAGCAGCCCGGTACGGAGGACCGCGACCAATGAGCAGTTCTTC